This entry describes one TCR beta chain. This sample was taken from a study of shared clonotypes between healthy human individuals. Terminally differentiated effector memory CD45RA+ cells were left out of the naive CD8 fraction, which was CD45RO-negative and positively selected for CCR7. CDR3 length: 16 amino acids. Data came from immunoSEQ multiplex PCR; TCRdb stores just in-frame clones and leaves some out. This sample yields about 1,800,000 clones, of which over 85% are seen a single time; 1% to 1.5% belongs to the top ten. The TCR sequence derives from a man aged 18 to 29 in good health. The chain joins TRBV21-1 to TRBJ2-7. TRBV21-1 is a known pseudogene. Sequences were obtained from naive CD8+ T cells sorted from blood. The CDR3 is CASITAGGGSSYEQYF. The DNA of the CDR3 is TGTGCCAGCATCACAGCGGGAGGGGGCAGCTCCTACGAGCAGTACTTC.